This passage covers 27 T cell receptor beta chains from one sample sequenced in a study of T cell responses to AZD1222 COVID-19 vaccine. The assay was immunoSEQ multiplex PCR, and TCRdb's table has in-frame clones only and misses some. This table has 110,000 or so clones, approximately 83% appearing once. This material consisted of peripheral blood, taken on day 0 of AZD1222 vaccination. These receptors all stem from an adult in good health.

This sequence joins TRBV24-1 and TRBJ2-2; D may match TRBD1 or TRBD2 (5 bases each). The germline V and J ends were trimmed by 4 bases and 1 base, with 12 bases remaining between them. The CDR3 totals 16 residues. Looked up from germline, CDR1 is KGHDR and CDR2 is SFDVKD. CDR3 residues: CATSDPGRLNTGELFF. The CDR3 DNA reads TGTGCCACCAGTGACCCGGGACGGCTGAACACCGGGGAGCTGTTTTTT.

The chain couples TRBV29-1 to TRBJ2-2; tentatively, D is TRBD1 or TRBD2 (5 bases each). V was cut by 6 bases and J by 0 bases, with 11 bases left in between. The CDR3 extends over 14 amino acids. In germline, CDR1 is SQVTM, CDR2 ANQGSEA. The CDR3 nucleotides read TGCAGCGTGGGGGAGAACGCGAACACCGGGGAGCTGTTTTTT. Translated, it gives CSVGENANTGELFF.

The chain carries TRBV27 and TRBJ1-2, with 7 nucleotides matching TRBD1. Trimming removed 5 bases from V and 7 bases from J; junction bases left unmatched: 10. Germline assignment: CDR1 MNHEY and CDR2 SMNVEV (reference sequence). The CDR3 covers 14 residues. CDR3 region: CASSPGDSPSGYTF. As DNA, the CDR3 is TGTGCCAGCAGTCCGGGGGACAGCCCATCTGGCTACACCTTC.

The chain combines TRBV2 with TRBJ2-1; no reliable D call. Trimming shortened V by 4 bases and J by 8 bases, and 15 bases separated the two germline ends. The CDR3 is made up of 14 amino acids. Germline CDR1 is SNHLY and CDR2 is FYNNEI. The CDR3 loop reads CASSGQLGLDEQFF. The CDR3, as DNA: TGTGCCAGCAGTGGCCAGCTAGGCCTGGATGAGCAGTTCTTC.

The chain joins TRBV7-2 to TRBJ1-6; D uncertain. Trimming cost V 4 bases and J 4 bases, with 11 bases left between them. This CDR3 region has 15 residues. CDR1 SGHTA and CDR2 FQGNSA come from the germline V gene. In DNA, the CDR3 is TGTGCCAGCAGCTCGCCCGAGGTGTATAATTCACCCCTCCACTTT. Its translation: CASSSPEVYNSPLHF.

The V gene is TRBV3-1 (or the pseudogene TRBV3-2), the J gene TRBJ1-5; TRBD1 might be the D (5 bases). Germline V gene sequence: CDR1 LGHDT, CDR2 YNNKEL (reference sequence). V gave up 0 bases and J gave up 13 bases, with 16 bases separating them. The CDR3 is 14 amino acids. The CDR3 loop is CASSQDFGAGGQHF. CDR3 DNA: TGTGCCAGCAGCCAAGATTTTGGGGCAGGCGGTCAGCATTTT.

This clone was seen once. The chain links TRBV15 to TRBJ2-7, with D possibly being TRBD2 (5 bases). Germline CDR1 is LNHNV and CDR2 is YYDKDF (reference sequence). The germline V and J ends were trimmed by 0 bases and 7 bases, with 7 bases remaining between them. This CDR3 has 12 residues. In nucleotides, the CDR3 is TGTGCCACCAGCAGAGAACGGGGAGAGCAGTACTTC. It specifies CATSRERGEQYF.

The chain has TRBV4-1 and TRBJ2-7, with D perhaps TRBD1 (6 bases). This CDR3 has 14 amino acids. Trimming shortened V by 1 base and J by 2 bases, and 9 bases separated the two germline ends. Germline values: CDR1 MGHRA, CDR2 YSYEKL. The CDR3 sequence: CASSQAGATYEQYF. CDR3 bases: TGCGCCAGCAGCCAAGCAGGGGCTACCTACGAGCAGTACTTC.

The chain is built from TRBV24-1 and TRBJ2-1, with 11 bases identical to TRBD2. Trimming removed 1 base from V and 7 bases from J; junction bases left unmatched: 5. This CDR3 is built from 16 residues. Germline V CDR1 and CDR2: KGHDR, SFDVKD. The CDR3 reads CATSDLDSGGGNEQFF. DNA of the CDR3: TGTGCCACCAGTGATTTAGATAGCGGGGGGGGGAATGAGCAGTTCTTC.

In its sample, this clone was seen once. This rearrangement joins TRBV6-5 to TRBJ2-7; the D gene is possibly TRBD2 (5 bases). The CDR3 is made up of 15 amino acids. Trimming shortened V by 4 bases and J by 3 bases, and 16 bases separated the two germline ends. The germline CDR1 and CDR2 sequences are MNHEY and SVGAGI. The CDR3 coding sequence is TGTGCCAGCAGTTTAGGTCGTACTAGATACTACGAGCAGTACTTC. Translating gives CASSLGRTRYYEQYF.

The rearrangement joins TRBV5-6 to TRBJ2-7; TRBD2 is a possible D gene (5 bases). Germline CDR1 is SGHDT and CDR2 is YYEEEE. Trimming removed 4 bases at V and 3 bases at J, with 23 bases between. The CDR3 consists of 17 residues. This CDR3 reads CASSNGKVWSQNYEQYF. CDR3 nucleotides: TGTGCCAGCAGCAACGGGAAAGTCTGGTCGCAGAACTACGAGCAGTACTTC. Filled out from reference TRBV5-6 and TRBJ2-7, the complete variable domain reads DAGVTQSPTHLIKTRGQQVTLRCSPKSGHDTVSWYQQALGQGPQFIFQYYEEEERQRGNFPDRFSGHQFPNYSSELNVNALLLGDSALYLCASSNGKVWSQNYEQYFGPGTRLTVT.

This rearrangement joins TRBV7-9 to TRBJ1-1, with D tentatively TRBD1 (6 bases). The CDR3 is 14 amino acids. V was trimmed by 5 bases and J by 4 bases, leaving 14 bases between them. Germline V gene sequence: CDR1 SEHNR, CDR2 FQNEAQ (reference sequence). CDR3 nucleotides: TGTGCCAGCAGCCATCAGGGGTTGGGCACTGAAGCTTTCTTT. Translation: CASSHQGLGTEAFF.

This clone has only a few counts. V is TRBV18 and J is TRBJ1-1; TRBD1 is a possible D gene (5 bases). V was clipped by 3 bases and J by 3 bases, with 14 bases between them. Germline assignment: CDR1 KGHSH and CDR2 LQKENI. The CDR3 length is 15 residues. The CDR3 DNA reads as TGTGCCAGCTCACCGACAGCTTTTGGGGACACTGAAGCTTTCTTT. Its translation: CASSPTAFGDTEAFF.

The table lists this clone with a count of one. The junction departs from the called germline gene at one end, perhaps through a read error. The V and J genes are TRBV4-2 and TRBJ2-2, with 9 bases that match TRBD1. There are 17 residues in the CDR3. From germline, CDR1 is LGHNA and CDR2 YNFKEQ. CDR3 protein: CASSQETGQGITGELFF. CDR3 nucleotide sequence: TGTGCCAGCAGTCAAGAAACAGGACAGGGGATCACCGGGGAGCTGTTTTTT.

The chain is built from TRBV2 and TRBJ2-1; tentative D call: TRBD1 (8 bases). CDR1 is SNHLY and CDR2 is FYNNEI in the germline V gene. V lost 2 bases and J 6 bases, leaving 17 bases between the germline ends. The CDR3 has 16 residues. The CDR3 is CASSEFLSGTGNEQFF. CDR3 nucleotides: TGTGCCAGCAGTGAATTTTTGAGCGGGACAGGCAATGAGCAGTTCTTC.

The rearrangement uses TRBV7-6 and TRBJ2-7; TRBD1 matches at 7 bases. The CDR3 contains 14 residues. Germline CDR1 SGHVS, CDR2 FNYEAQ. V lost 5 bases, J lost 3 bases, and 7 bases stayed unmatched. The CDR3 sequence: CASSPRPGGYEQYF. CDR3 sequence (DNA): TGTGCCAGCAGCCCGAGACCAGGGGGCTACGAGCAGTACTTC.

This sequence joins TRBV5-4 and TRBJ2-1; 13 bases are shared with TRBD2. The V gene's germline CDR1 is SGHNT and CDR2 YYREEE (reference sequence). The CDR3 runs 16 residues. V lost 4 bases, J lost 10 bases, and 11 bases stayed unmatched. The CDR3 protein is CASSLRTSGSFREQFF. The CDR3 DNA reads TGTGCCAGCAGCCTCCGGACTAGCGGGAGTTTTCGAGAGCAGTTCTTC.

In this sample, this clone turned up many times. The chain combines TRBV5-5 with TRBJ1-6; no clear D. V was cut by 0 bases and J by 7 bases, with 8 bases left in between. The length of the CDR3 is 14 residues. CDR1 is SGHKS, CDR2 YYEKEE, per germline (reference sequence). This CDR3 reads CASSLDTANSPLHF. In nucleotides, the CDR3 is TGTGCCAGCAGCTTGGACACAGCGAATTCACCCCTCCACTTT. Full variable domain (rest looked up from reference TRBV5-5 and TRBJ1-6): DAGVTQSPTHLIKTRGQQVTLRCSPISGHKSVSWYQQVLGQGPQFIFQYYEKEERGRGNFPDRFSARQFPNYSSELNVNALLLGDSALYLCASSLDTANSPLHFGNGTRLTVT.

The rearrangement joins TRBV28 to TRBJ1-6, with D hard to call. Per germline, CDR1 MDHEN and CDR2 SYDVKM. The germline V and J ends were trimmed by 2 bases and 9 bases, with 11 bases remaining between them. The CDR3 is 14 amino acids. The CDR3, as DNA: TGTGCCAGCAGTTTACCCGGCTTGGGTTCACCCCTCCACTTT. It yields the protein CASSLPGLGSPLHF. The whole variable domain, filled in from reference TRBV28 and TRBJ1-6, reads DVKVTQSSRYLVKRTGEKVFLECVQDMDHENMFWYRQDPGLGLRLIYFSYDVKMKEKGDIPEGYSVSREKKERFSLILESASTNQTSMYLCASSLPGLGSPLHFGNGTRLTVT.

The chain's CDR3 is CASSATQSSTDTQYF. CDR3 nucleotide sequence: TGTGCCAGCAGCGCAACGCAATCTAGCACAGATACGCAGTATTTT. The rearrangement links TRBV9 to TRBJ2-3, with D unclear. The CDR3 is 15 residues long. V was clipped by 3 bases and J by 0 bases, with 11 bases between them. Germline CDR1 reads SGDLS; CDR2 reads YYNGEE.

V gene TRBV2 combines with J gene TRBJ1-6, with TRBD1 matching 11 bases. V was pared by 4 bases and J by 9 bases, with 5 bases of the junction left unmatched. The CDR3 is 15 residues long. Germline assignment: CDR1 SNHLY and CDR2 FYNNEI. CDR3: CASSGWTGGGSPLHF. Here the CDR3 DNA reads TGTGCCAGCAGTGGGTGGACAGGGGGCGGTTCACCCCTCCACTTT.

The chain joins TRBV10-3 to TRBJ2-7; 8 positions match TRBD1. This CDR3 is 12 amino acids long. Trimming cost V 6 bases and J 2 bases; bases outside gene matches: 0. Germline V gene lookup returns CDR1 ENHRY and CDR2 SYGVKD. CDR3 loop: CAIRDRAYEQYF. Here the CDR3 DNA reads TGTGCCATCAGGGACAGGGCCTACGAGCAGTACTTC.

V gene TRBV7-9 combines with J gene TRBJ1-3, with D uncertain. Germline lookup yields CDR1 SEHNR and CDR2 FQNEAQ (reference sequence). With 3 bases removed from V and 0 bases from J, the gap between germline ends came to 12 bases. This CDR3 has 16 residues. The CDR3 region has the DNA TGTGCCAGCAGCTTCAGTCTCTTACCCTCTGGAAACACCATATATTTT. Encoded protein: CASSFSLLPSGNTIYF.

The chain joins TRBV30 to TRBJ2-3, with D maybe TRBD2 (6 bases). V lost 8 bases to trimming and J lost 1 base, with 10 bases between them. The CDR3 runs 12 residues. Germline CDR1 GTSNPN, CDR2 SVGIG (reference sequence). The CDR3 loop is CAAGLRTDTQYF. CDR3 in DNA: TGTGCCGCGGGACTTCGCACAGATACGCAGTATTTT.

V and J are TRBV27 and TRBJ1-2; D is unresolved. The CDR3 is 14 amino acids. CDR1 and CDR2 (germline): MNHEY, SMNVEV (reference sequence). Deletions cut 6 bases from V and 4 bases from J, with 15 bases between. The CDR3 region is CASSDGLFRYGYTF. In DNA form, the CDR3 reads TGTGCCAGCAGCGACGGACTGTTCCGCTATGGCTACACCTTC.

This sequence joins TRBV18 and TRBJ1-4; tentative D call: TRBD1 (6 bases). Looked up from germline, CDR1 is KGHSH and CDR2 is LQKENI. V was shortened by 2 bases and J by 7 bases, with 11 bases between the two germline ends. This CDR3 is built from 14 residues. Written as DNA, the CDR3 is TGTGCCAGCTCACCAGGAGGGGGAGGTGAAAAACTGTTTTTT. It yields the protein CASSPGGGGEKLFF.

The chain is built from TRBV3-1 (or the pseudogene TRBV3-2) and TRBJ2-3; D gene unclear. V was clipped by 4 bases and J by 6 bases, with 14 bases between them. CDR1 and CDR2 from the germline V gene are LGHDT and YNNKEL (reference sequence). The CDR3 runs to 14 residues. In DNA form, the CDR3 reads TGTGCCAGCAGCCTTACATCCGTAGGTGATACGCAGTATTTT. Protein sequence: CASSLTSVGDTQYF.